Presented here are 5 T cell receptor beta chains from one specimen sequenced in a study of CD8+ T cells in alopecia areata. The sample's treatment: oral pan-JAK inhibitor, 5-10 mg twice daily. RNA extraction was followed by reverse transcription into cDNA, which acted as the sequencing template. Profiled with immunoSEQ multiplex PCR; TCRdb holds only in-frame clones, not every one. The sample lists around 300,000 clones; about three fifths were seen once. The sample consisted of CD4+ T cells sorted from blood, taken at roughly week 53, from a patient treated with tofacitinib. The receptors here all came from a human donor with alopecia areata.

This CDR3 reads CASSSAGDAAYNEQFF. The CDR3 DNA follows: TGTGCCAGCAGCTCCGCCGGGGACGCCGCCTACAATGAGCAGTTCTTC. The chain is built from TRBV9 and TRBJ2-1; D tentatively reads TRBD1 or TRBD2 (5 bases each). This CDR3 has 16 amino acids. The germline CDR1 and CDR2 sequences are SGDLS and YYNGEE. The V end lost 4 bases, the J end lost 2 bases, and 16 bases lay between the germline ends.

V gene TRBV6-5 combines with J gene TRBJ2-7; maybe TRBD2 (5 bases). The germline V gene has CDR1 MNHEY and CDR2 SVGAGI. Between the trimmed V and J ends, which lost 8 bases and 0 bases, there was a span of 11 bases. The CDR3 covers 13 residues. The CDR3 bases are TGTGCCAGCGCATTGGGGAGCTCCTACGAGCAGTACTTC. Protein sequence: CASALGSSYEQYF.

This clone was counted a few times. The V call is TRBV29-1, the J call TRBJ2-3; D not resolved. Trimming removed 4 bases from V and 8 bases from J, with 19 bases in between. The CDR3 covers 14 residues. The V gene's germline CDR1 is SQVTM and CDR2 ANQGSEA. This CDR3 reads CSVGNGLVLGTQYF. CDR3 bases: TGCAGCGTTGGAAACGGGCTAGTGTTGGGTACGCAGTATTTT.

The V call is TRBV9, the J call TRBJ2-5; possible D gene TRBD1, 5 bases. The V and J ends lost 0 bases and 4 bases respectively, with 13 bases between them. Germline V gene data show CDR1 as SGDLS and CDR2 as YYNGEE. There are 15 residues in the CDR3. The DNA for the CDR3 is TGTGCCAGCAGCGTAGGTCAGGGTGGTGGAGAGACCCAGTACTTC. As protein: CASSVGQGGGETQYF.

The rearrangement links TRBV30 to TRBJ2-7; D unclear. V was clipped by 0 bases and J by 2 bases, with 11 bases between them. The germline V gene encodes CDR1 GTSNPN and CDR2 SVGIG (reference sequence). The CDR3 sequence is 14 residues long. As DNA, the CDR3 is TGTGCCTGGAGTGTATTTGGCAGTACCTACGAGCAGTACTTC. It codes for CAWSVFGSTYEQYF.